This passage covers 9 T cell receptor beta chains from one sample sequenced in a study of cytomegalovirus exposure and HLA in healthy donors. With 60 Vbeta and 13 Jbeta primers, the PCR was carried out. The table came from immunoSEQ multiplex PCR; TCRdb's copy has only in-frame clones and leaves some out. The sample shows a few hundred thousand clones, approximately 80% of them seen only once. Material for sequencing was PBMCs. The source of these receptors is a woman in her forties or fifties in good health and CMV-seropositive.

V gene TRBV19 combines with J gene TRBJ2-3; D perhaps matches TRBD1 (6 bases). This CDR3 has 15 amino acids. Trimming removed 5 bases from V and 0 bases from J, with 12 bases in between. From germline, CDR1 is LNHDA and CDR2 SQIVND (reference sequence). DNA of the CDR3: TGTGCCAGTAGTCGGCAGGGGAAAAGCACAGATACGCAGTATTTT. The encoded protein is CASSRQGKSTDTQYF.

The V gene is TRBV27, the J gene TRBJ2-1, with D perhaps TRBD2 (5 bases). V lost 3 bases and J lost 2, with 11 bases in between. The CDR3 consists of 15 residues. Germline V gene sequence: CDR1 MNHEY, CDR2 SMNVEV (reference sequence). Here the CDR3 reads CASSFSGLTYNEQFF. The CDR3 DNA sequence: TGTGCCAGCAGTTTCTCAGGACTTACCTACAATGAGCAGTTCTTC.

The CDR3 region is CVQGEANYGYTF. The CDR3 coding sequence is TGTGTCCAGGGTGAAGCTAACTATGGCTACACCTTC. V gene TRBV25-1 combines with J gene TRBJ1-2, with D perhaps matching TRBD1 (5 bases). The CDR3 has 12 amino acids. Looked up from germline, CDR1 is MGHDK and CDR2 is SYGVNS.

CDR3 sequence reads: CASSQGRDRVAGELFF. The CDR3 DNA follows: TGCGCCAGCAGCCAAGGCAGGGACAGGGTGGCCGGGGAGCTGTTTTTT. The chain uses TRBV4-1 and TRBJ2-2, with 9 bases fitting TRBD1. This CDR3 is 16 amino acids long. Per germline, CDR1 MGHRA and CDR2 YSYEKL. V was pared by 1 base and J by 6 bases, with 6 bases of the junction left unmatched.

The chain combines TRBV5-1 with TRBJ2-6, with TRBD1 matching 7 bases. Germline V gives CDR1 SGHRS, CDR2 YFSETQ. The CDR3 runs 20 residues. V was pared by 4 bases and J by 7 bases, with 23 bases of the junction left unmatched. The CDR3 loop is CASSPLAVGQVGLRANVLTF. The CDR3 DNA reads as TGCGCCAGCAGCCCCCTGGCTGTCGGACAGGTGGGTCTACGAGCCAACGTCCTGACTTTC.

This sequence joins TRBV7-9 and TRBJ2-1, with TRBD1 matching over 8 bases. The CDR3 is made up of 15 amino acids. Germline V gene lookup returns CDR1 SEHNR and CDR2 FQNEAQ (reference sequence). With V trimmed by 5 bases and J by 5 bases, 8 bases remained unmatched. CDR3 coding DNA: TGTGCCAGCAGCCTACCAGGGACAGGAAACAATGAGCAGTTCTTC. Translating gives CASSLPGTGNNEQFF.

This clone was counted only a few times. The CDR3 loop reads CASSPSNSPLHF. The CDR3 coding sequence is TGTGCCAGCAGCCCCAGTAATTCACCCCTCCACTTT. The V and J genes are TRBV7-9 and TRBJ1-6, with no clear D. The CDR3 has 12 amino acids. Trimming pared 5 bases from V and 6 bases from J, leaving 5 bases between. The germline V gene has CDR1 SEHNR and CDR2 FQNEAQ (reference sequence).

The chain uses TRBV9 and TRBJ2-6; 10 nucleotides line up with TRBD1. Trimming cost V 4 bases and J 3 bases; bases outside gene matches: 7. The V gene's germline CDR1 is SGDLS and CDR2 YYNGEE. CDR3 length equals 17 residues. The CDR3 coding sequence is TGTGCCAGCAGCCGCGGGGACAGGGGATTTGGGGCCAACGTCCTGACTTTC. Encoded protein: CASSRGDRGFGANVLTF.

V is TRBV15 and J is TRBJ1-4; maybe TRBD1 (6 bases). The CDR3 is 14 residues long. Germline CDR1 LNHNV, CDR2 YYDKDF (reference sequence). With 5 bases removed from V and 11 bases from J, the gap between germline ends came to 18 bases. This CDR3 is CATSQERRDTKLFF. The CDR3 region has the DNA TGTGCCACCAGCCAAGAACGCCGGGACACCAAACTGTTTTTT.